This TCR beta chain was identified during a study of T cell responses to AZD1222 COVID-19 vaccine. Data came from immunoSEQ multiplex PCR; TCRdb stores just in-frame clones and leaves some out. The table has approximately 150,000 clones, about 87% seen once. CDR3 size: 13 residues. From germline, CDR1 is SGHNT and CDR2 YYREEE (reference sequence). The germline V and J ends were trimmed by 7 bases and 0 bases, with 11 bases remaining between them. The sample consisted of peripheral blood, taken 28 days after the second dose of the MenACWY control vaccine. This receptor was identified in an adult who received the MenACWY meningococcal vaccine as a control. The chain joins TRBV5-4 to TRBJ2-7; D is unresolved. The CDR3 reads CASGPNFSYEQYF. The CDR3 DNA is TGTGCCAGCGGACCTAACTTCTCCTACGAGCAGTACTTC. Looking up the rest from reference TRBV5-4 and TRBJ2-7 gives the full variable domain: ETGVTQSPTHLIKTRGQQVTLRCSSQSGHNTVSWYQQALGQGPQFIFQYYREEENGRGNFPPRFSGLQFPNYSSELNVNALELDDSALYLCASGPNFSYEQYFGPGTRLTVT.